Following are 17 T cell receptor beta chains from one sample sequenced in a study of vaccination and CD4 T cells after COVID-19. The treatment: approximately 11-day PBMC culture with coronavirus spike peptide pools or control peptides (ViraFEST assay). The Oncomine TCR Beta short-read assay was applied to DNA of cultured CD4+ T cells. TCRdb called the PCR reads again in MiXCR, with one record for every CDR3 protein. The repertoire consists of about 6,800 distinct CDR3 sequences, with 70% to 75% occurring once and the leading ten covering approximately 15%. The antigens for these receptors are not known. The sample taken for sequencing was CD4+ T cells from blood, cultured in vitro. The receptor source for this set is a human donor who had recovered from COVID-19.

This clonotype was found a few times. V is TRBV15 and J is TRBJ1-5, with unresolved D. Germline V gives CDR1 LNHNV, CDR2 YYDKDF (reference sequence). The V end lost 8 bases, the J end lost 7 bases, and 27 bases lay between the germline ends. The CDR3 sequence is 17 residues long. The CDR3 bases are TGTGCCACCGGGCAAAACACGGGGTCCGCCTTGGCCCAGCCCCAGCATTTT. This sequence encodes CATGQNTGSALAQPQHF.

The rearrangement links TRBV4-3 to TRBJ2-7; 7 bases are a match to TRBD1. The germline V gene has CDR1 LGHNA and CDR2 YSLEER. The ends lost 5 bases at V and 0 bases at J; junction bases unmatched: 7. This CDR3 has 15 residues. The CDR3 nucleotides read TGCGCCAGCAGCATTGGACAGGCCAGCTCCTACGAGCAGTACTTC. It translates to CASSIGQASSYEQYF.

This clonotype is judged large. This chain links TRBV20-1 with TRBJ1-5; D not resolved. V shed 2 bases and J shed 6 bases, with 14 bases lying between them. Looked up from germline, CDR1 is DFQATT and CDR2 is SNEGSKA (reference sequence). The CDR3 sequence is 14 residues long. The CDR3 spells CSARLPGRAQPQHF. The CDR3 DNA reads TGCAGTGCTAGACTCCCTGGTAGGGCTCAGCCCCAGCATTTT.

The chain combines TRBV15 with TRBJ2-3; D may be TRBD1 (5 bases). The germline CDR1 and CDR2 sequences are LNHNV and YYDKDF (reference sequence). The CDR3 spans 16 residues. V lost 1 base and J lost 0, with 11 bases in between. The CDR3 DNA is TGTGCCACCAGCAGAGTGGCCAGGGCAAGCACAGATACGCAGTATTTT. This translates into CATSRVARASTDTQYF.

This chain connects TRBV18 to TRBJ1-5, with 12 positions matching TRBD1. The CDR3 has 18 amino acids. Germline values: CDR1 KGHSH, CDR2 LQKENI. Losses at the gene ends were 5 bases for V and 2 bases for J; bases not matched to a gene: 10. The CDR3 DNA sequence: TGTGCCAGCTCAACCCGGGACAGGGGGCTTCTCGGCAATCAGCCCCAGCATTTT. As protein: CASSTRDRGLLGNQPQHF.

In DNA, the CDR3 is TGTGCCAGCAAGACCCCCGGAACAGATACGCAGTATTTT. It translates to CASKTPGTDTQYF. The chain uses TRBV6-1 and TRBJ2-3; no firm D call. The V gene lost 7 bases and the J gene lost 3 bases, with 11 bases spanning the gap. Germline CDR1 reads MNHNS; CDR2 reads SASEGT. This CDR3 has 13 amino acids.

The gene calls are TRBV2 and TRBJ2-2; D gene ambiguous. CDR1 and CDR2 from the germline V gene are SNHLY and FYNNEI. V was pared by 3 bases and J by 5 bases, with 4 bases between. The CDR3 totals 12 residues. The CDR3 bases are TGTGCCAGCAGTGACCAGACCGGGGAGCTGTTTTTT. It is translated as CASSDQTGELFF. Using reference TRBV2 and TRBJ2-2 for the parts outside the CDR3, the full variable domain is EPEVTQTPSHQVTQMGQEVILRCVPISNHLYFYWYRQILGQKVEFLVSFYNNEISEKSEIFDDQFSVERPDGSNFTLKIRSTKLEDSAMYFCASSDQTGELFFGEGSRLTVL.

V and J are TRBV6-1 and TRBJ1-6; D remains ambiguous. Germline V CDR1 and CDR2: MNHNS, SASEGT. Trimming took 5 bases from V and 7 from J, leaving 15 bases between them. The CDR3 covers 15 residues. The CDR3 DNA is TGTGCCAGCAGTCCATACCGGGTTCAGAATTCACCCCTCCACTTT. Its translation is CASSPYRVQNSPLHF.

The chain carries TRBV28 and TRBJ2-1; D not certain. Per the germline V gene, CDR1 is MDHEN and CDR2 is SYDVKM. This CDR3 comprises 16 residues. The V end was cut by 6 bases, the J end by 0 bases, with 15 bases between. CDR3 DNA sequence: TGTGCCAGCAGCAGTATCTCCATTAGCTCCTACAATGAGCAGTTCTTC. It yields the protein CASSSISISSYNEQFF.

In its sample, this clonotype was seen once. The V call is TRBV6-1, the J call TRBJ1-2; 8 bases fit TRBD1. The V gene end was trimmed by 6 bases and the J gene end by 6 bases; junction bases not matched to a gene: 9. Looked up from germline, CDR1 is MNHNS and CDR2 is SASEGT. CDR3 length: 14 residues. CDR3 region: CASRRLQGVNGYTF. The CDR3 DNA reads as TGTGCCAGCAGACGCCTACAGGGGGTGAATGGCTACACCTTC.

This clonotype came up a few times. The chain employs TRBV6-2 or TRBV6-3 and TRBJ1-5; a weak D match, TRBD1 (6 bases). Germline V gives CDR1 MNHEY, CDR2 SVGEGT. V lost 6 bases, J lost 7 bases, and 16 bases lay in between. The CDR3 has 14 residues. This CDR3 is CASSRRGTEQPQHF. DNA of the CDR3: TGTGCCAGCAGCCGCAGGGGAACCGAACAGCCCCAGCATTTT.

The chain employs TRBV11-2 and TRBJ1-1; 9 nucleotides match TRBD1. Germline trimming cut 2 bases from V and 10 bases from J; bases unmatched to any gene: 8. The CDR3 is 14 residues long. Germline-derived CDR1 and CDR2 are SGHAT and FQNNGV. CDR3 DNA: TGTGCCAGCAGCTTACTCGGACAGGGGTTAGGAGCTTTCTTT. This translates into CASSLLGQGLGAFF.

About this clonotype: This may be a read error: a much more frequent sequence differs by one nucleotide. The chain is built from TRBV27 and TRBJ2-7, with 10 bases matching TRBD1. CDR3 length: 16 residues. V shed 6 bases and J 3 bases; nucleotides not matched to a gene: 11. CDR1 and CDR2 (germline): MNHEY, SMNVEV (reference sequence). The CDR3 sequence: CASRKPGTGDSYEQYF. CDR3 DNA: TGTGCCAGCAGGAAGCCCGGGACAGGGGATAGCTACGAGCAGTACTTC.

The chain carries TRBV7-2 and TRBJ1-1; D gene ambiguous. Trimming took 2 bases from V and 11 from J, leaving 27 bases between them. Germline CDR1 SGHTA, CDR2 FQGNSA. The CDR3 totals 17 residues. This chain's CDR3 is CASSLRIEDYYKSVAFF. In DNA, the CDR3 is TGTGCCAGCAGCTTACGGATCGAGGACTACTACAAATCGGTGGCTTTCTTT.

V is TRBV20-1 and J is TRBJ1-1; perhaps TRBD1 as D (6 bases). This CDR3 region has 17 residues. Germline CDR1 DFQATT, CDR2 SNEGSKA (reference sequence). V was clipped by 3 bases and J by 0 bases, with 20 bases between them. CDR3 residues: CSARSRQGPRLNTEAFF. CDR3 in DNA: TGCAGTGCTAGGAGTCGGCAGGGGCCACGACTGAACACTGAAGCTTTCTTT.

V usage is TRBV27 and J usage is TRBJ2-6; D is undetermined. Germline V gene sequence: CDR1 MNHEY, CDR2 SMNVEV (reference sequence). With 5 bases removed from V and 0 bases from J, the gap between germline ends came to 8 bases. The CDR3 is made up of 15 amino acids. The CDR3: CASSKWGSGANVLTF. Written as DNA, the CDR3 is TGTGCCAGCAGTAAATGGGGCTCTGGGGCCAACGTCCTGACTTTC.

In nucleotides, the CDR3 is TGCGCCAGCAGCCAGCAAGTAGGCTACGAGCAGTACTTC. This encodes CASSQQVGYEQYF. V gene TRBV4-1 combines with J gene TRBJ2-7; D gene unclear. CDR1 and CDR2 from the germline V gene are MGHRA and YSYEKL. This CDR3 region has 13 residues. V was clipped by 3 bases and J by 3 bases, with 9 bases between them.